This TCR beta chain was captured by sequencing in a study of T cell responses to AZD1222 COVID-19 vaccine. Assay: immunoSEQ multiplex PCR; the TCRdb copy retains only in-frame clones and omits some. The sample lists around 70,000 clones; around nine tenths were seen once. This clone showed up just once. Its matching antigen is unknown. Findings and caveats of the study: Clonal diversity was possibly underestimated, and the donors were mostly white British, with more females. Sampling captured repertoires only after the peak T cell response. Spike-specific TCR breadth and depth grew following two AZD1222 doses. Spike was spanned by vaccine-associated CD4 TCRs, with dominance at 160-218 and 743-854.

The CDR3 has 13 residues. CDR1 and CDR2 from the germline V gene are SNHLY and FYNNEI. Trimming took 3 bases from V and 3 from J, leaving 8 bases between them. The rearrangement uses TRBV2 and TRBJ1-1; a possible D gene is TRBD1 (5 bases). The TCR was taken from an adult who received the AZD1222 COVID-19 vaccine. This material consisted of peripheral blood, taken 28 days after the second AZD1222 dose. The CDR3 DNA reads as TGTGCCAGCAGTGAGGGGGTCTACACTGAAGCTTTCTTT. Its translation is CASSEGVYTEAFF.